These T cell receptor beta chains were read from a single sample in a study of T-cell reconstitution after alpha-beta-depleted transplantation in children. TCRdb redid the calling of the PCR reads with MiXCR, one entry per CDR3 protein. The sample includes hundreds of thousands of distinct CDR3 sequences, 15% to 20% of them seen just once. The sequencing used PBMCs, mostly from graft donor cells, collected 360 days after TCRalphabeta/CD19-depleted stem cell transplant. These receptors all stem from a male patient younger than 18 who had a stem cell transplant for acute lymphoblastic leukemia, so the T cells may come from the graft donor. CDR3s include the opening cysteine and the closing phenylalanine or tryptophan. The D gene is left open where the match is weak. Some rows have no size entry. The others give once, few or many, or a class for an expanded clone.

CDR3 protein	CDR3 DNA	clone size	V gene	J gene	D gene
CASRRDDSYNEQFF	TGCGCCAGCCGTAGGGATGACTCCTACAATGAGCAGTTCTTC	-	TRBV5-1	TRBJ2-1	-
CASSQIGGTYEQYF	TGTGCCAGCAGCCAGATAGGGGGAACCTACGAGCAGTACTTC	few	TRBV11-1	TRBJ2-7	-
CASTWGRHNEQFF	TGCGCCAGCACCTGGGGCAGACACAATGAGCAGTTCTTC	many	TRBV5-1	TRBJ2-1	-
CASTLGGTFSEQYF	TGCGCCAGCACCTTGGGTGGGACGTTCTCCGAGCAGTACTTC	-	TRBV5-1	TRBJ2-7	-
CASSVGVGQVQETQYF	TGTGCCAGCAGCGTAGGTGTAGGACAAGTCCAAGAGACCCAGTACTTC	-	TRBV9	TRBJ2-5	-
CASSNSRDRNNEQYF	TGTGCCAGCAGCAATTCCCGGGACAGGAACAACGAGCAGTACTTC	-	TRBV21-1	TRBJ2-7	-
CSVDPAGRGYEQYF	TGCAGTGTGGACCCCGCTGGGAGAGGATACGAGCAGTACTTC	few	TRBV20-1	TRBJ2-7	-
CASTRLGLAERLAKNIQYF	TGTGCCAGCACCCGGTTGGGTCTAGCGGAACGACTAGCCAAAAACATTCAGTACTTC	-	TRBV7-3	TRBJ2-4	TRBD2
CSARDTGAPRAEAFF	TGCAGTGCTAGAGATACTGGGGCCCCTAGGGCGGAAGCTTTCTTT	few	TRBV20-1	TRBJ1-1	-
CASSFRWTSWETQYF	TGTGCCAGCAGCTTCAGGTGGACTAGTTGGGAGACCCAGTACTTC	few	TRBV7-7	TRBJ2-5	TRBD2
CASSGAVNTEAFF	TGTGCCAGCAGTGGGGCAGTGAACACTGAAGCTTTCTTT	many	TRBV2	TRBJ1-1	-
CASTPTGGYNEQFF	TGCGCCAGCACCCCCACAGGGGGATACAATGAGCAGTTCTTC	-	TRBV5-1	TRBJ2-1	TRBD1
CASSDRVQETQYF	TGTGCCAGCTCAGACAGGGTCCAAGAGACCCAGTACTTC	once	TRBV18	TRBJ2-5	TRBD1
CATSREWEGLAEITGELFF	TGTGCCACCAGCAGAGAATGGGAGGGACTAGCGGAAATCACCGGGGAGCTGTTTTTT	many	TRBV15	TRBJ2-2	TRBD2
CASSQDRVYNEQFF	TGTGCCAGCAGCCAAGATCGAGTTTACAATGAGCAGTTCTTC	few	TRBV3-1	TRBJ2-1	-
CASNRDQRSEQFF	TGTGCCAGCAACCGGGACCAGAGGAGTGAGCAGTTCTTC	-	TRBV12-3/TRBV12-4	TRBJ2-1	-
CSAPTDRTYEQYF	TGCAGTGCCCCCACGGACAGAACCTACGAGCAGTACTTC	-	TRBV20-1	TRBJ2-7	-
CASSLHLGGGKNIQYF	TGTGCCAGCAGTTTACACCTTGGGGGGGGTAAAAACATTCAGTACTTC	few	TRBV27	TRBJ2-4	TRBD2
CASSFSQGSLTEQYF	TGTGCCAGCAGCTTTTCCCAGGGGTCTCTGACGGAGCAGTACTTC	-	TRBV7-9	TRBJ2-7	-
CASSPARISRSSYNEQFF	TGTGCCAGCAGCCCAGCCCGAATTAGCAGAAGCTCCTACAATGAGCAGTTCTTC	many	TRBV5-5	TRBJ2-1	-
CASSPSALNTGELFF	TGCGCCAGCAGCCCCTCTGCCCTGAACACCGGGGAGCTGTTTTTT	-	TRBV4-1	TRBJ2-2	-
CASRAEPGYGQYF	TGCGCCAGCAGGGCCGAGCCGGGCTATGGGCAGTACTTC	-	TRBV5-1	TRBJ2-7	-
CASSVSSGNIQYF	TGTGCCAGCAGCGTCTCCAGCGGAAACATTCAGTACTTC	-	TRBV9	TRBJ2-4	-